This T cell receptor (beta chain) was identified in a study of T-cell reconstitution after alpha-beta-depleted transplantation in children. Study observations and caveats: One year after transplant, T-cell counts and diversity came mostly from newly produced T cells. About two months after transplant, alpha-beta T cells reportedly came from several hundred expanded graft clones.

With regard to this clonotype: Its antigen remains unknown.

The CDR3 is 12 residues long. Trimming took off 4 bases at V and 5 bases at J, with 8 bases between the two ends. The germline gives CDR1 LGHNA, CDR2 YNFKEQ. Preparing the TCRbeta library involved the use of unique molecular identifiers. One entry per CDR3 protein, called by TCRdb with MiXCR from the PCR reads. The table includes around 300,000 distinct CDR3 sequences, over 20% detected once. The TCR comes from a male patient aged 10-17 years who had a stem cell transplant for acute lymphoblastic leukemia, so the T cells may come from the graft donor. The chain has TRBV4-2 and TRBJ2-5; D possibly matches TRBD1 or TRBD2 (5 bases each). The input for sequencing was PBMCs, mostly from graft donor cells, taken 180 days after TCRalphabeta/CD19-depleted stem cell transplant. The CDR3 bases are TGTGCCAGCAGCCTCAGGGACGAGACCCAGTACTTC. Amino acids: CASSLRDETQYF.